The present entry profiles one T cell receptor beta chain with its context. At one end, the junction sequence differs from germline, possibly due to a read error. A modified ARM-PCR protocol with three rounds of nested PCR amplified TCRbeta. Via MiXCR, TCRdb re-called the multiplex PCR reads, giving one row per CDR3 protein. The sample consists of under 250,000 distinct CDR3 sequences, 60% to 85% of them appearing once. This entry is derived from a study of tumor and adjacent non-tumor tissue in lung cancer. This sample's RNA came from whole unsorted tissue. Source material: lung tumor tissue. This TCR was sampled from a man aged 55-75 years with non-small cell lung cancer.

The chain's CDR3 is CASPPTETGNTMYF. CDR3 coding DNA: TGTGCCAGCCCACCGACGGAGACTGGAAACACCATGTATTTT. The rearrangement joins TRBV18 to TRBJ1-3; D remains ambiguous. The CDR3 covers 14 residues. Germline V gives CDR1 KGHSH, CDR2 LQKENI.